One sample yielded the 19 T cell receptor beta chains listed below, sequenced in a study of cytomegalovirus exposure and HLA in healthy donors. Vbeta (60) and Jbeta (13) primers were used in the PCR. The data were produced by immunoSEQ multiplex PCR, yet TCRdb's version contains in-frame clones alone and is incomplete. In total, the table holds about 140,000 clones. Sequencing was performed on PBMCs. All receptors come from a young woman in good health and CMV-seronegative.

The chain combines TRBV5-1 with TRBJ1-2; 9 nucleotides line up with TRBD1. The CDR3 length is 17 residues. The V segment lost 1 base and the J segment 1 base; nucleotides outside the gene matches: 8. The germline V gene encodes CDR1 SGHRS and CDR2 YFSETQ. The CDR3, as DNA: TGCGCCAGCAGCTTGAGGAATGGGACAGGGAGTAACTATGGCTACACCTTC. Translated: CASSLRNGTGSNYGYTF.

In regard to this clone: Other DNA sequences in this sample translate to the same CDR3. The rearrangement links TRBV4-2 to TRBJ2-5, with D hard to call. The ends were cut back, 2 bases at V and 0 bases at J, with 13 bases in the middle. This CDR3 is 16 amino acids long. Germline CDR1 LGHNA, CDR2 YNFKEQ. The CDR3 region is CASSQSTYKNQETQYF. The CDR3 coding sequence is TGTGCCAGCAGCCAATCCACGTACAAAAACCAAGAGACCCAGTACTTC.

This sequence joins TRBV2 and TRBJ2-7; D perhaps matches TRBD2 (6 bases). V dropped 2 bases and J dropped 7 bases, with 12 bases sitting between them. The germline CDR1 and CDR2 sequences are SNHLY and FYNNEI. This CDR3 has 13 amino acids. CDR3 sequence reads: CASSERRGGEQYF. The CDR3 DNA reads as TGTGCCAGCAGTGAACGGCGGGGTGGAGAGCAGTACTTC.

The rearrangement links TRBV6-5 to TRBJ2-5; tentative D call: TRBD2 (5 bases). Germline CDR1 and CDR2: MNHEY and SVGAGI. Trimming removed 8 bases at V and 4 bases at J, with 20 bases between. CDR3 size: 15 residues. The chain's CDR3 is CASHRGSGWGETQYF. DNA of the CDR3: TGTGCCAGCCACCGGGGTTCGGGATGGGGAGAGACCCAGTACTTC.

This chain links TRBV16 with TRBJ1-5; 11 bases map to TRBD1. Germline V CDR1 and CDR2: KGHSY, FQNENV. This CDR3 region has 16 residues. V dropped 1 base and J dropped 6; count of bases not matched to a gene: 5. This CDR3 is CASSQWDRGNGQPQHF. In nucleotides, the CDR3 is TGTGCCAGCAGCCAATGGGACAGGGGGAATGGTCAGCCCCAGCATTTT.

The chain couples TRBV2 to TRBJ1-1, with D unresolved. There are 14 residues in the CDR3. CDR1 is SNHLY and CDR2 is FYNNEI in the germline V gene. With 6 bases removed from V and 0 bases from J, the gap between germline ends came to 11 bases. The CDR3 region has the DNA TGTGCCAGCAGGAAACGGACTTTGAACACTGAAGCTTTCTTT. Encoded protein: CASRKRTLNTEAFF.

The genes are TRBV5-1 and TRBJ2-2; possible D gene TRBD1, 5 bases. The CDR3 has 15 amino acids. From germline, CDR1 is SGHRS and CDR2 YFSETQ. Trimming pared 2 bases from V and 0 bases from J, leaving 8 bases between. The CDR3: CASSLRTPNTGELFF. The DNA for the CDR3 is TGCGCCAGCAGCTTAAGGACACCGAACACCGGGGAGCTGTTTTTT.

The V gene is TRBV6-4, the J gene TRBJ1-1; no clear D gene. Germline V lookup: CDR1 MRHNA, CDR2 SNTAGT. The ends were cut back, 4 bases at V and 5 bases at J, with 11 bases in the middle. The CDR3 has 13 amino acids. The CDR3 bases are TGTGCCAGCAGTGTCTCGCGGGTGACTGAAGCTTTCTTT. It encodes CASSVSRVTEAFF.

The gene calls are TRBV6-5 and TRBJ2-1; 9 nucleotides match TRBD2. Germline lookup yields CDR1 MNHEY and CDR2 SVGAGI. CDR3 length: 13 amino acids. The trim removed 8 bases at V and 6 bases at J, leaving 5 bases unmatched. CDR3 DNA: TGTGCCAGCGCTAGCGGGAAAGGCAATGAGCAGTTCTTC. Translated, it gives CASASGKGNEQFF.

V is TRBV2 and J is TRBJ1-3; D gene ambiguous. V was pared by 7 bases and J by 0 bases, with 10 bases between. The CDR3 covers 14 residues. Germline CDR1 reads SNHLY; CDR2 reads FYNNEI. The CDR3 loop is CASILEYSGNTIYF. As DNA, the CDR3 is TGTGCCAGCATTCTGGAGTACTCTGGAAACACCATATATTTT.

The rearrangement uses TRBV2 and TRBJ1-2; tentative D call: TRBD1 (5 bases). Germline V gene lookup returns CDR1 SNHLY and CDR2 FYNNEI. The ends were cut back, 3 bases at V and 10 bases at J, with 15 bases in the middle. The CDR3 runs 13 residues. The CDR3 here is CASSESVGGDYTF. Written as DNA, the CDR3 is TGTGCCAGCAGTGAGTCGGTCGGGGGGGACTACACCTTC.

CDR3: CASDEQGAYGYTF. In DNA form, the CDR3 reads TGTGCCAGCGACGAGCAGGGGGCGTATGGCTACACCTTC. V gene TRBV6-4 combines with J gene TRBJ1-2; 8 bases are a match to TRBD1. The CDR3 runs 13 residues. In germline, CDR1 is MRHNA, CDR2 SNTAGT. The V and J ends lost 8 bases and 5 bases, in that order; junction bases with no gene match: 7.

The chain joins TRBV19 to TRBJ1-1, with 9 nucleotides matching TRBD1. CDR3 length: 13 amino acids. Germline V gene sequence: CDR1 LNHDA, CDR2 SQIVND (reference sequence). Trimming cost V 5 bases and J 3 bases; bases outside gene matches: 1. The CDR3 here is CASSWTGDTEAFF. In DNA form, the CDR3 reads TGTGCCAGTAGTTGGACAGGGGACACTGAAGCTTTCTTT.

The chain is built from TRBV11-3 and TRBJ1-3, with D uncertain. The CDR3 consists of 14 residues. Trimming shortened V by 7 bases and J by 2 bases, and 12 bases separated the two germline ends. Germline CDR1 SGHNT, CDR2 YENEEA. The CDR3 coding sequence is TGTGCCAGCAAGGAGGGAACCACTGGAAACACCATATATTTT. This translates into CASKEGTTGNTIYF.

The V call is TRBV4-1, the J call TRBJ1-2; tentatively, D is TRBD1 (5 bases). Trimming cost V 6 bases and J 1 base, with 9 bases left between them. This CDR3 region has 13 residues. The germline V gene has CDR1 MGHRA and CDR2 YSYEKL. The CDR3 DNA reads TGCGCCAGCAGAGCGGGGGGTAACTATGGCTACACCTTC. Protein product: CASRAGGNYGYTF.

V usage is TRBV11-2 and J usage is TRBJ2-1, with TRBD2 matching 7 bases. The trim removed 1 base at V and 4 bases at J, leaving 13 bases unmatched. From germline, CDR1 is SGHAT and CDR2 FQNNGV. CDR3 size: 18 residues. The CDR3 is CASSLGFGGRRAYNEQFF. The CDR3 DNA reads TGTGCCAGCAGCTTAGGGTTTGGCGGGAGAAGAGCATACAATGAGCAGTTCTTC.

The rearrangement uses TRBV30 and TRBJ2-1; D not certain. CDR1 is GTSNPN and CDR2 is SVGIG in the germline V gene (reference sequence). V was shortened by 1 base and J by 9 bases, with 10 bases between the two germline ends. The CDR3 is 12 residues long. The CDR3 sequence: CAWSGISFEQFF. CDR3 in DNA: TGTGCCTGGAGTGGGATTAGCTTTGAGCAGTTCTTC.

The chain combines TRBV7-9 with TRBJ1-1, with D unresolved. In germline, CDR1 is SEHNR, CDR2 FQNEAQ (reference sequence). The V end was cut by 2 bases, the J end by 5 bases, with 3 bases between. The CDR3 is 11 residues long. For the CDR3, the DNA is TGTGCCAGCAGCTTACTTACTGAAGCTTTCTTT. Encoded protein: CASSLLTEAFF.

The rearrangement joins TRBV5-1 to TRBJ2-3; D might be TRBD1 (5 bases). V shed 6 bases and J shed 7 bases, with 30 bases lying between them. In germline, CDR1 is SGHRS, CDR2 YFSETQ. The CDR3 is 18 amino acids. CDR3 loop: CASTQLRPRPTRVNTQYF. The CDR3 DNA reads as TGCGCCAGCACCCAACTTCGCCCCCGGCCCACCAGGGTAAATACGCAGTATTTT.